Below are 8 T cell receptor beta chains sequenced from a single sample in a study of blood T cell repertoires in COVID-19. Using immunoSEQ multiplex PCR, the repertoire was profiled, and TCRdb retains in-frame clones only, with some absent. The sample contains tens of thousands of clones, about 82% of which appear only once. Sequencing was carried out using peripheral blood. The receptors derive from a man aged 80 or over with active COVID-19.

This sequence joins TRBV19 and TRBJ2-7; 8 positions agree with TRBD1. The CDR3 is made up of 19 amino acids. CDR1 LNHDA and CDR2 SQIVND come from the germline V gene (reference sequence). Trimming took 0 bases from V and 6 from J; bases not matched to a gene: 19. The CDR3 is CASSIDRPGGPNDAGEQYF. CDR3 DNA: TGTGCCAGTAGTATAGACCGACCAGGGGGCCCAAACGACGCGGGCGAGCAGTACTTC.

This clone was counted once. This chain uses TRBV14 with TRBJ1-2, with a tentative D call TRBD1 (6 bases). V lost 2 bases and J 7 bases, leaving 17 bases between the germline ends. The CDR3 is made up of 15 amino acids. Per germline, CDR1 SGHDN and CDR2 FVKESK. CDR3 bases: TGTGCCAGCAGCCAACTACAGGGAAAGGGCTTTGGCTACACCTTC. Its translation: CASSQLQGKGFGYTF.

This chain uses TRBV6-5 with TRBJ2-3; 7 bases fit TRBD2. In germline, CDR1 is MNHEY, CDR2 SVGAGI. The J segment lost 5 bases and the V segment lost 2 bases, leaving 7 bases of the junction unmatched. This CDR3 has 15 amino acids. CDR3: CASSYALADEDTQYF. The CDR3 bases are TGTGCCAGCAGTTACGCGCTAGCGGACGAAGATACGCAGTATTTT.

The chain carries TRBV19 and TRBJ2-7, with 10 positions matching TRBD1. V lost 2 bases and J lost 5; bases outside the gene matches: 6. The germline V gene has CDR1 LNHDA and CDR2 SQIVND (reference sequence). The CDR3 has 15 amino acids. The CDR3 coding sequence is TGTGCCAGTAGTATAACCGGGACAGGGGTACACGAGCAGTACTTC. Residues: CASSITGTGVHEQYF.

V usage is TRBV9 and J usage is TRBJ2-5; D is possibly TRBD2 (5 bases). The CDR3 length is 20 residues. Germline V lookup: CDR1 SGDLS, CDR2 YYNGEE. V was trimmed by 0 bases and J by 2 bases, leaving 26 bases between them. The CDR3 region has the DNA TGTGCCAGCAGCGTAGGACCCCCGGTTTTTCGAAGCGGAGCTCAAGAGACCCAGTACTTC. This encodes CASSVGPPVFRSGAQETQYF.

The chain links TRBV20-1 to TRBJ1-1; D not resolved. Germline CDR1 DFQATT, CDR2 SNEGSKA (reference sequence). The germline V and J ends were trimmed by 3 bases and 0 bases, with 8 bases remaining between them. The CDR3 contains 13 residues. CDR3 loop: CSASFQMNTEAFF. The CDR3 DNA reads TGCAGTGCTAGTTTCCAAATGAACACTGAAGCTTTCTTT.

This clone was found once. Here the CDR3 reads CASSFPETSGSYNEQFF. In DNA form, the CDR3 reads TGTGCCAGCAGTTTCCCCGAGACTAGCGGGAGTTACAATGAGCAGTTCTTC. The rearrangement links TRBV27 to TRBJ2-1; 12 nucleotides align to TRBD2. Germline loops: CDR1 MNHEY, CDR2 SMNVEV (reference sequence). This CDR3 has 17 residues. The trim removed 3 bases at V and 4 bases at J, leaving 7 bases unmatched.

Only one count was recorded for this clone. The J gene is TRBJ2-3, the V gene TRBV9; 10 bases agree with TRBD2. Trimming at V came to 0 bases and at J to 3 bases, leaving 4 bases not matched to a gene. CDR1 is SGDLS, CDR2 YYNGEE, per germline. The CDR3 is made up of 16 amino acids. CDR3 in DNA: TGTGCCAGCAGCGTAGACCCACTAGCGGGGACAGATACGCAGTATTTT. Amino acid sequence: CASSVDPLAGTDTQYF.